The 14 T cell receptor beta chains reported below all come from one sample, sequenced in a study of shared clonotypes between healthy human individuals. Libraries were prepared by immunoSEQ multiplex PCR; TCRdb keeps only in-frame clonotypes and omits some of them. The profile shows around 1.1 million clones, approximately 80% of them singletons. The specimen was memory CD4+ T cells from PBMCs. Subset in this sample: CD45RA-negative fraction. These receptors were taken from a young man in good health. Some clones in this sample may be carry-over from other donors' samples.

The gene calls are TRBV10-3 and TRBJ1-1; D ambiguous. The V end lost 4 bases, the J end lost 1 base, and 10 bases lay between the germline ends. Germline V CDR1 and CDR2: ENHRY, SYGVKD. CDR3 length equals 14 residues. The CDR3 region has the DNA TGTGCCATCAGTGCTCACTCTCAGAACACTGAAGCTTTCTTT. Translation: CAISAHSQNTEAFF.

V gene TRBV7-3 combines with J gene TRBJ2-5; tentatively, D is TRBD1 or TRBD2 (5 bases each). The CDR3 sequence is 15 residues long. Germline lookup yields CDR1 SGHTA and CDR2 FQGTGA. Trimming left V 4 bases short and J 3 bases short, with 15 bases between. The CDR3 DNA reads TGTGCCAGCAGCTCAACTGGGACCTCTAAAGAGACCCAGTACTTC. Protein: CASSSTGTSKETQYF.

The genes are TRBV5-1 and TRBJ1-4, with D unresolved. Germline CDR1 reads SGHRS; CDR2 reads YFSETQ. V was clipped by 1 base and J by 0 bases, with 10 bases between them. The CDR3 consists of 16 residues. CDR3 sequence (DNA): TGCGCCAGCAGCTTGTACGGCTACCCAACTAATGAAAAACTGTTTTTT. As protein: CASSLYGYPTNEKLFF. The entire variable domain, with the rest obtained from reference TRBV5-1 and TRBJ1-4, is as follows: KAGVTQTPRYLIKTRGQQVTLSCSPISGHRSVSWYQQTPGQGLQFLFEYFSETQRNKGNFPGRFSGRQFSNSRSEMNVSTLELGDSALYLCASSLYGYPTNEKLFFGSGTQLSVL.

This clone was seen a few times. V and J are TRBV7-9 and TRBJ2-7; D is undetermined. The CDR3 spans 14 residues. Trimming shortened V by 3 bases and J by 0 bases, and 9 bases separated the two germline ends. CDR1 is SEHNR and CDR2 is FQNEAQ in the germline V gene (reference sequence). In DNA, the CDR3 is TGTGCCAGCAGCTTCGGCAGTAGCTCCTACGAGCAGTACTTC. Translating gives CASSFGSSSYEQYF.

The V call is TRBV18, the J call TRBJ2-7; D is possibly TRBD1 or TRBD2 (5 bases each). Trimming took off 2 bases at V and 6 bases at J, with 8 bases between the two ends. This CDR3 is built from 12 residues. CDR1 and CDR2 from the germline V gene are KGHSH and LQKENI. The CDR3, as DNA: TGTGCCAGCTCACCAGGGGGTCGCGAGCAGTACTTC. As protein: CASSPGGREQYF. Variable domain in full (rest from reference TRBV18 and TRBJ2-7): NAGVMQNPRHLVRRRGQEARLRCSPMKGHSHVYWYRQLPEEGLKFMVYLQKENIIDESGMPKERFSAEFPKEGPSILRIQQVVRGDSAAYFCASSPGGREQYFGPGTRLTVT.

This clone showed up just once. The chain is built from TRBV7-3 and TRBJ1-1; weak D call: TRBD1 (6 bases). This CDR3 contains 15 residues. Per germline, CDR1 SGHTA and CDR2 FQGTGA. V dropped 5 bases and J dropped 3 bases, with 16 bases sitting between them. The chain's CDR3 is CASSTPTGGYTEAFF. CDR3 bases: TGTGCCAGCAGCACCCCGACAGGAGGGTACACTGAAGCTTTCTTT.

The V gene is TRBV6-6, the J gene TRBJ2-1; the match to TRBD2 covers 7 bases. The trim removed 0 bases at V and 4 bases at J, leaving 3 bases unmatched. This CDR3 is 15 amino acids long. Looked up from germline, CDR1 is MNHNY and CDR2 is SVGAGI (reference sequence). CDR3 sequence reads: CASSYSSGAYNEQFF. As DNA, the CDR3 is TGTGCCAGCAGTTACTCGAGCGGGGCGTACAATGAGCAGTTCTTC.

The J gene is TRBJ2-5, the V gene TRBV5-1; tentatively, D is TRBD2 (6 bases). From germline, CDR1 is SGHRS and CDR2 YFSETQ. Trimming left V 3 bases short and J 0 bases short, with 9 bases between. The CDR3 spans 14 residues. DNA for the CDR3: TGCGCCAGCAGCTCTCGGGGGAACCAAGAGACCCAGTACTTC. Its protein product is CASSSRGNQETQYF.

The sample holds a few counts of this clone. The chain joins TRBV19 to TRBJ1-1; a possible D gene is TRBD1 (6 bases). This CDR3 is built from 15 residues. Germline CDR1 reads LNHDA; CDR2 reads SQIVND (reference sequence). The V end was cut by 7 bases, the J end by 6 bases, with 21 bases between. CDR3 loop: CASTKRGDRDAEAFF. The CDR3 DNA is TGTGCCAGTACCAAGAGGGGGGACCGGGACGCTGAAGCTTTCTTT.

The gene calls are TRBV7-8 and TRBJ1-2, with D perhaps TRBD1 (5 bases). From germline, CDR1 is SGHVS and CDR2 FQNEAQ. V was trimmed by 0 bases and J by 8 bases, leaving 10 bases between them. CDR3 length: 13 amino acids. In DNA form, the CDR3 reads TGTGCCAGCAGCTTAGCGCAGGGTCCGGGCTACACCTTC. Encoded protein: CASSLAQGPGYTF.

This chain links TRBV11-2 with TRBJ2-3; no clear D gene. V was pared by 1 base and J by 4 bases, with 12 bases between. Germline CDR1 and CDR2: SGHAT and FQNNGV. The CDR3 runs 15 residues. CDR3 in DNA: TGTGCCAGCAGCTTAGTGGGATCAGTCTCAGATACGCAGTATTTT. Translated, it gives CASSLVGSVSDTQYF. Filled out from reference TRBV11-2 and TRBJ2-3, the complete variable domain reads EAGVAQSPRYKIIEKRQSVAFWCNPISGHATLYWYQQILGQGPKLLIQFQNNGVVDDSQLPKDRFSAERLKGVDSTLKIQPAKLEDSAVYLCASSLVGSVSDTQYFGPGTRLTVL.

This clone was recorded many times. The sample has other DNA sequences that encode this CDR3 too. The V call is TRBV25-1, the J call TRBJ2-6; D may be TRBD1 or TRBD2 (5 bases each). V lost 4 bases, J lost 2 bases, and 9 bases lay in between. Germline CDR1 MGHDK, CDR2 SYGVNS. This CDR3 is 15 amino acids long. CDR3 sequence reads: CASSVRGAGANVLTF. Written as DNA, the CDR3 is TGTGCCAGCAGTGTTAGGGGAGCTGGGGCCAACGTCCTGACTTTC.

The rearrangement uses TRBV28 and TRBJ2-7; D possibly matches TRBD1 or TRBD2 (5 bases each). Looked up from germline, CDR1 is MDHEN and CDR2 is SYDVKM. The CDR3 totals 18 residues. Trimming removed 3 bases at V and 3 bases at J, with 24 bases between. The CDR3 nucleotides read TGTGCCAGCAGTTTCAATCCTACATGGGGGACCGCATACTACGAGCAGTACTTC. Its translation: CASSFNPTWGTAYYEQYF.

The chain recombines TRBV13 with TRBJ1-4; 8 nucleotides line up with TRBD1. The CDR3 runs to 18 residues. J gave up 8 bases and V 5 bases, and 19 bases lay outside the gene matches. Germline V gene sequence: CDR1 PRHDT, CDR2 FYEKMQ (reference sequence). CDR3 in DNA: TGTGCCAGCAGCCGCGCTCACGGACCAGACAGGGGAGAGGAAAAACTGTTTTTT. Its protein product is CASSRAHGPDRGEEKLFF.